The 20 T cell receptor beta chains below all came from one sample that was sequenced in a study of identical twins. Via MiXCR, TCRdb re-called the 5' RACE reads, giving one row per CDR3 protein. The sample gives around 1.7 million distinct CDR3 sequences, about 32% of which show up once; roughly 0.3% is in the top ten. The specimen was cord blood. Receptor source: a newborn girl in good health.

As to this clonotype: Relative to the germline gene, one junction end is altered; a read error may explain this. The chain carries TRBV7-7 and TRBJ2-1, with TRBD2 matching over 8 bases. The CDR3 contains 14 residues. Per germline, CDR1 SSHAT and CDR2 FNYEAQ (reference sequence). CDR3 in amino acids: CASSSGLAYNEQFF. In DNA, the CDR3 is TGTGCTAGCAGCTCGGGACTAGCCTACAATGAGCAGTTCTTC.

The V call is TRBV28, the J call TRBJ2-5; 9 nucleotides match TRBD2. The CDR3 extends over 16 amino acids. Trimming cost V 3 bases and J 5 bases; bases outside gene matches: 10. The germline V gene encodes CDR1 MDHEN and CDR2 SYDVKM. CDR3 region: CASSFVGGRARETQYF. In DNA form, the CDR3 reads TGTGCCAGCAGTTTCGTCGGCGGGAGGGCCCGTGAGACCCAGTACTTC. The whole variable domain, remainder taken from reference TRBV28 and TRBJ2-5, is DVKVTQSSRYLVKRTGEKVFLECVQDMDHENMFWYRQDPGLGLRLIYFSYDVKMKEKGDIPEGYSVSREKKERFSLILESASTNQTSMYLCASSFVGGRARETQYFGPGTRLLVL.

This chain uses TRBV10-3 with TRBJ1-3; D is unresolved. Germline V gene data show CDR1 as ENHRY and CDR2 as SYGVKD. V was clipped by 3 bases and J by 4 bases, with 4 bases between them. The CDR3 is made up of 12 amino acids. The CDR3 is CAISDSGNTIYF. The CDR3 bases are TGTGCCATCAGTGATTCAGGAAACACCATATATTTT.

This chain links TRBV6-6 with TRBJ1-5; 12 nucleotides line up with TRBD1. Trimming took 0 bases from V and 6 from J; bases not matched to a gene: 3. In germline, CDR1 is MNHNY, CDR2 SVGAGI (reference sequence). The CDR3 is 16 amino acids. As DNA, the CDR3 is TGTGCCAGCAGTTACTCGGGACAGGGGGCCAGTCAGCCCCAGCATTTT. Protein product: CASSYSGQGASQPQHF.

V and J are TRBV4-1 and TRBJ1-1; D is uncertain. V gave up 2 bases and J gave up 3 bases, with 13 bases separating them. This CDR3 has 15 residues. Germline-derived CDR1 and CDR2 are MGHRA and YSYEKL. The CDR3 nucleotides read TGCGCCAGCAGCCAACCACTGCGAAAGGACACTGAAGCTTTCTTT. Amino acid sequence: CASSQPLRKDTEAFF.

This chain connects TRBV10-3 to TRBJ1-1; TRBD1 is a possible D gene (5 bases). CDR3 length: 14 amino acids. The V end was cut by 5 bases, the J end by 1 base, with 11 bases between. Germline V gives CDR1 ENHRY, CDR2 SYGVKD. This CDR3 reads CAISSGLSNTEAFF. Here the CDR3 DNA reads TGTGCCATCAGTTCGGGACTCTCGAACACTGAAGCTTTCTTT.

This chain links TRBV7-2 with TRBJ2-1, with D uncertain. V was trimmed by 1 base and J by 0 bases, leaving 10 bases between them. Germline CDR1 SGHTA, CDR2 FQGNSA. This CDR3 is 16 amino acids long. CDR3 nucleotide sequence: TGTGCCAGCAGCTTAGGGAGAAGGAGCTCCTACAATGAGCAGTTCTTC. It is translated as CASSLGRRSSYNEQFF.

The rearrangement uses TRBV28 and TRBJ2-1, with 7 positions matching TRBD1. This CDR3 has 16 residues. J was trimmed by 2 bases and V by 4 bases; bases with no gene match: 8. CDR1 MDHEN and CDR2 SYDVKM come from the germline V gene. As DNA, the CDR3 is TGTGCCAGCAGTTCGGGACAGATGGGACCCTACAATGAGCAGTTCTTC. This sequence encodes CASSSGQMGPYNEQFF.

The rearrangement links TRBV20-1 to TRBJ2-1; 12 positions agree with TRBD2. Trimming removed 6 bases from V and 7 bases from J; junction bases left unmatched: 7. This CDR3 has 14 residues. Germline CDR1 and CDR2: DFQATT and SNEGSKA (reference sequence). For the CDR3, the DNA is TGCAGTGCGGGAGCTAGCGGGAGGGTTAATGAGCAGTTCTTC. It yields the protein CSAGASGRVNEQFF.

This chain links TRBV7-9 with TRBJ2-1; unclear D gene. Trimming removed 2 bases from V and 7 bases from J, with 9 bases in between. There are 13 residues in the CDR3. CDR1 SEHNR and CDR2 FQNEAQ come from the germline V gene (reference sequence). As DNA, the CDR3 is TGTGCCAGCAGCTTATGGCCGGAGAATGAGCAGTTCTTC. Residues: CASSLWPENEQFF.

This clonotype turned up a few times. The chain is built from TRBV28 and TRBJ2-7; 7 positions agree with TRBD1. V shed 0 bases, J shed 10 bases, and the junction held 15 bases outside the gene matches. The CDR3 has 16 amino acids. Germline V gives CDR1 MDHEN, CDR2 SYDVKM. The DNA for the CDR3 is TGTGCCAGCAGTTTATGGAAGGACAGGACGCAGAGGGCCCAGTACTTC. It specifies CASSLWKDRTQRAQYF.

With regard to this clonotype: Possible read error: a much larger clone is one base away. This rearrangement joins TRBV2 to TRBJ2-1; possible D gene TRBD2, 5 bases. Germline V CDR1 and CDR2: SNHLY, FYNNEI. Trimming shortened V by 10 bases and J by 1 base, and 17 bases separated the two germline ends. This CDR3 comprises 15 residues. CDR3 sequence reads: CANGGSVWSYNEQFF. CDR3 DNA sequence: TGTGCCAACGGTGGGAGTGTTTGGTCCTACAATGAGCAGTTCTTC.

This rearrangement joins TRBV20-1 to TRBJ1-2; 10 positions agree with TRBD1. In germline, CDR1 is DFQATT, CDR2 SNEGSKA (reference sequence). The CDR3 spans 14 residues. The trim removed 5 bases at V and 4 bases at J, leaving 7 bases unmatched. The CDR3 sequence: CSAPWDRGAYGYTF. DNA of the CDR3: TGCAGTGCTCCCTGGGACAGGGGTGCCTATGGCTACACCTTC.

This clonotype has only a few counts. The chain recombines TRBV5-1 with TRBJ2-7; D unclear. CDR1 is SGHRS, CDR2 YFSETQ, per germline. The CDR3 contains 15 residues. Between the trimmed V and J ends, which lost 2 bases and 0 bases, there was a span of 12 bases. The CDR3 coding sequence is TGCGCCAGCAGCTTATCTCTAATGAGCTCCTACGAGCAGTACTTC. Translating it yields CASSLSLMSSYEQYF.

This clonotype was detected only a few times. The chain carries TRBV29-1 and TRBJ2-7; D could derive from TRBD1 or TRBD2 (6 bases each). The ends were cut back, 7 bases at V and 2 bases at J, with 18 bases in the middle. Per the germline V gene, CDR1 is SQVTM and CDR2 is ANQGSEA. The CDR3 has 14 residues. As DNA, the CDR3 is TGCAGCGCCGGGGGCAGCCTTAGGACCTACGAGCAGTACTTC. It is translated as CSAGGSLRTYEQYF.

The genes are TRBV19 and TRBJ2-1; 9 positions agree with TRBD2. The ends lost 7 bases at V and 1 base at J; junction bases unmatched: 8. Germline CDR1 is LNHDA and CDR2 is SQIVND (reference sequence). The CDR3 runs 16 residues. The CDR3 nucleotides are TGTGCCAGTAAGGAGGGTAGCGGGAGTTCCTACAATGAGCAGTTCTTC. Translated: CASKEGSGSSYNEQFF.

V is TRBV30 and J is TRBJ2-3, with D perhaps matching TRBD1 or TRBD2 (6 bases each). The CDR3 runs to 16 residues. Germline loops: CDR1 GTSNPN, CDR2 SVGIG (reference sequence). The V gene lost 0 bases and the J gene lost 1 base, with 14 bases spanning the gap. The CDR3 spells CAWSVYRGPRTDTQYF. For the CDR3, the DNA is TGTGCCTGGAGTGTATACCGGGGGCCCCGCACAGATACGCAGTATTTT.

The sample holds a few counts of this clonotype. The CDR3 protein is CSAPSRWVYNEQFF. In nucleotides, the CDR3 is TGCAGTGCTCCCAGCCGTTGGGTCTACAATGAGCAGTTCTTC. This sequence joins TRBV20-1 and TRBJ2-1; D gene ambiguous. Trimming took off 5 bases at V and 3 bases at J, with 14 bases between the two ends. The CDR3 is 14 amino acids. Germline lookup yields CDR1 DFQATT and CDR2 SNEGSKA (reference sequence).

This clonotype was detected only a few times. V and J are TRBV7-2 and TRBJ2-1; the D is unclear. V dropped 5 bases and J dropped 3 bases, with 14 bases sitting between them. The CDR3 is 15 residues long. CDR1 SGHTA and CDR2 FQGNSA come from the germline V gene. This chain's CDR3 is CASSQSGGRYNEQFF. The CDR3 bases are TGTGCCAGCAGCCAGTCGGGTGGTCGCTACAATGAGCAGTTCTTC.

V is TRBV20-1 and J is TRBJ1-1, with D unclear. V was shortened by 6 bases and J by 4 bases, with 12 bases between the two germline ends. Looked up from germline, CDR1 is DFQATT and CDR2 is SNEGSKA (reference sequence). This CDR3 is built from 12 residues. The CDR3: CSAPAGITEAFF. CDR3 coding DNA: TGCAGTGCCCCAGCGGGGATCACTGAAGCTTTCTTT.